Presented here are 12 T cell receptor beta chains from one specimen sequenced in a study of cytomegalovirus exposure and HLA in healthy donors. Both 60 Vbeta primers and 13 Jbeta primers went into the PCR. The assay was immunoSEQ multiplex PCR, and TCRdb's table has in-frame clones only and misses some. The repertoire holds 150,000 to 200,000 clones, with roughly 83% as singletons. Sequences were obtained from PBMCs. These receptors came from a woman in her forties or fifties in good health and CMV-seronegative.

This chain links TRBV11-2 with TRBJ1-6; D unclear. Germline V gives CDR1 SGHAT, CDR2 FQNNGV. This CDR3 comprises 15 residues. Trimming removed 6 bases from V and 0 bases from J, with 9 bases in between. This chain's CDR3 is CASSPSRSYNSPLHF. The CDR3 DNA reads as TGTGCCAGCAGTCCTAGCCGCTCCTATAATTCACCCCTCCACTTT.

This clone turned up a few times. The chain recombines TRBV29-1 with TRBJ1-4; TRBD1 might be the D (6 bases). The CDR3 has 12 amino acids. Trimming pared 6 bases from V and 5 bases from J, leaving 10 bases between. Germline loops: CDR1 SQVTM, CDR2 ANQGSEA. The CDR3 DNA reads as TGCAGCGTCCGGGACACCAATGAAAAACTGTTTTTT. The encoded protein is CSVRDTNEKLFF.

The J gene is TRBJ1-2, the V gene TRBV19; possibly TRBD1 for D (5 bases). The germline CDR1 and CDR2 sequences are LNHDA and SQIVND (reference sequence). The CDR3 runs to 15 residues. Trimming pared 3 bases from V and 3 bases from J, leaving 14 bases between. Written as DNA, the CDR3 is TGTGCCAGTAGTATGAGGAGGGGACGTGACTATGGCTACACCTTC. Amino acid sequence: CASSMRRGRDYGYTF.

The chain uses TRBV7-9 and TRBJ1-2, with a possible D match to TRBD1 (6 bases). The CDR3 covers 13 residues. Trimming removed 3 bases at V and 8 bases at J, with 13 bases between. Germline CDR1 and CDR2: SEHNR and FQNEAQ (reference sequence). CDR3 coding DNA: TGTGCCAGCAGCTTGTTGGGGGCCCAGGGCTACACCTTC. This encodes CASSLLGAQGYTF. Variable domain in full (rest from reference TRBV7-9 and TRBJ1-2): DTGVSQNPRHKITKRGQNVTFRCDPISEHNRLYWYRQTLGQGPEFLTYFQNEAQLEKSRLLSDRFSAERPKGSFSTLEIQRTEQGDSAMYLCASSLLGAQGYTFGSGTRLTVV.

This chain joins TRBV6-1 and TRBJ1-5, with D tentatively TRBD1 (5 bases). Germline values: CDR1 MNHNS, CDR2 SASEGT. The V gene lost 3 bases and the J gene lost 2 bases, with 11 bases spanning the gap. The CDR3 has 15 residues. This chain's CDR3 is CASSDGTSGNQPQHF. DNA of the CDR3: TGTGCCAGCAGTGATGGGACTTCGGGCAATCAGCCCCAGCATTTT.

V and J are TRBV5-1 and TRBJ2-1; 11 nucleotides agree with TRBD2. V lost 3 bases and J lost 7; bases outside the gene matches: 6. CDR1 and CDR2 from the germline V gene are SGHRS and YFSETQ. The CDR3 has 15 amino acids. Written as DNA, the CDR3 is TGCGCCAGCAGCTCGACTAGCGGGATCAAAAATGAGCAGTTCTTC. Translating it yields CASSSTSGIKNEQFF.

The gene calls are TRBV18 and TRBJ2-6; 7 bases line up with TRBD1. Germline CDR1 and CDR2: KGHSH and LQKENI. The V gene end was trimmed by 3 bases and the J gene end by 10 bases; junction bases not matched to a gene: 6. The CDR3 is made up of 14 amino acids. CDR3 protein: CASSPGQARNVLTF. For the CDR3, the DNA is TGTGCCAGCTCACCTGGACAGGCCCGGAACGTCCTGACTTTC.

Details on this clone: One end of the junction fails to match germline, which may point to a read error. The CDR3: CASSSSNTKAFF. The CDR3 DNA follows: TGTGCCAGCAGCTCCAGCAACACTAAAGCTTTCTTT. This sequence joins TRBV6-5 and TRBJ1-1; D not certain. Germline V CDR1 and CDR2: MNHEY, SVGAGI. The CDR3 runs 12 residues.

The gene calls are TRBV9 and TRBJ2-3; weak D call: TRBD2 (5 bases). Between the trimmed V and J ends, which lost 0 bases and 0 bases, there was a span of 11 bases. CDR3 size: 16 residues. Germline CDR1 and CDR2: SGDLS and YYNGEE. The CDR3 loop reads CASSVALRASTDTQYF. For the CDR3, the DNA is TGTGCCAGCAGCGTAGCTTTGAGGGCAAGCACAGATACGCAGTATTTT. Complete variable domain (other parts from reference TRBV9 and TRBJ2-3): DSGVTQTPKHLITATGQRVTLRCSPRSGDLSVYWYQQSLDQGLQFLIQYYNGEERAKGNILERFSAQQFPDLHSELNLSSLELGDSALYFCASSVALRASTDTQYFGPGTRLTVL.

V usage is TRBV5-8 and J usage is TRBJ1-6; 8 nucleotides line up with TRBD1. The CDR3 runs 16 residues. With V trimmed by 2 bases and J by 2 bases, 3 bases remained unmatched. Per germline, CDR1 SGHTS and CDR2 YDEGEE. The CDR3 DNA is TGTGCCAGCAGCTTAAACAGGGGGGCCTATAATTCACCCCTCCACTTT. This sequence encodes CASSLNRGAYNSPLHF.

This clone was picked up a small number of times. The rearrangement joins TRBV7-2 to TRBJ2-1; TRBD2 matches at 9 bases. Trimming removed 5 bases from V and 8 bases from J; junction bases left unmatched: 10. CDR1 and CDR2 from the germline V gene are SGHTA and FQGNSA. This CDR3 region has 15 residues. The CDR3, as DNA: TGTGCCAGCAGCGCGCCCGGGACTAGCTCTCATGAGCAGTTCTTC. It codes for CASSAPGTSSHEQFF. Filled out from reference TRBV7-2 and TRBJ2-1, the complete variable domain reads GAGVSQSPSNKVTEKGKDVELRCDPISGHTALYWYRQSLGQGLEFLIYFQGNSAPDKSGLPSDRFSAERTGGSVSTLTIQRTQQEDSAVYLCASSAPGTSSHEQFFGPGTRLTVL.

This sequence joins TRBV19 and TRBJ2-3; perhaps TRBD1 as D (7 bases). V lost 2 bases and J 3 bases, leaving 18 bases between the germline ends. CDR3 length: 17 residues. Germline values: CDR1 LNHDA, CDR2 SQIVND (reference sequence). CDR3 amino acids: CASSIIPRGVSTDTQYF. The CDR3 nucleotides are TGTGCCAGTAGTATAATCCCCAGGGGGGTGTCGACAGATACGCAGTATTTT.